The following is a T cell receptor (beta chain) sequence with its context. Its antigen is as yet unknown. The J segment lost 7 bases and the V segment lost 4 bases, leaving 10 bases of the junction unmatched. This CDR3 contains 15 residues. Germline V gene lookup returns CDR1 LNHDA and CDR2 SQIVND (reference sequence). The protocol was immunoSEQ multiplex PCR, while the TCRdb copy is restricted to in-frame clones and leaves out a portion. Found here are around 120,000 clones, 85% to 90% of them singletons; the top ten hold 0.5% to 0.7%. The sample belongs to a study of OX40 agonist ivuxolimab in advanced cancers. Study-wide findings and caveats: Those patients achieving a partial response at 0.1-3.0 mg/kg showed among the lowest clonal expansion. Antigen specificity remained undetermined for the expanded peripheral T cells.

This clonotype originated in an adult with an advanced solid tumor such as melanoma, head and neck, liver or kidney cancer. This rearrangement joins TRBV19 to TRBJ2-7, with 10 bases matching TRBD2. The starting material was CD4+ or CD8+ T cells sorted from blood, obtained in a trial of the OX40 agonist ivuxolimab. CDR3 sequence: CASSTPSGGAREQYF. The CDR3 nucleotides read TGTGCCAGTAGTACCCCCAGCGGGGGGGCTCGGGAGCAGTACTTC.